The present T cell receptor (beta chain) was sequenced within a study of shared clonotypes between healthy human individuals. Whole-study results and caveats: Across a few donors, naive CD4 shared approximately 4.5%, naive CD8 3% to 3.5%, memory CD4 roughly 2.3%, memory CD8 about 0.4%.

As regards this clone: Its antigen is unknown.

The study ran the assay at deep level. Sorted subsets were amplified in replicate PCRs using around 200 ng DNA, 30,000 to 35,000 T cell genomes. Clones were read by immunoSEQ multiplex PCR, and TCRdb kept only the in-frame ones, dropping some. The table includes a few million clones, 80% to 95% detected once. Germline-derived CDR1 and CDR2 are SGDLS and YYNGEE. V dropped 3 bases and J dropped 6; count of bases not matched to a gene: 3. The CDR3 extends over 13 amino acids. The naive CD8 fraction comprised CD45RO-negative cells positively selected for CCR7 and excluded terminally differentiated effector memory CD45RA+ cells. All donors were healthy HIV-negative adults lacking recent acute infections or vaccinations.

The sample taken for sequencing was naive CD8+ T cells from PBMCs. V gene TRBV9 combines with J gene TRBJ1-2; the match to TRBD1 covers 9 bases. The clonotype originates from a young man in good health. Some clones in this sample may be carry-over from other donors' samples. CDR3 residues: CASSGDRVHGYTF. Here the CDR3 DNA reads TGTGCCAGCAGCGGGGACAGGGTTCATGGCTACACCTTC.